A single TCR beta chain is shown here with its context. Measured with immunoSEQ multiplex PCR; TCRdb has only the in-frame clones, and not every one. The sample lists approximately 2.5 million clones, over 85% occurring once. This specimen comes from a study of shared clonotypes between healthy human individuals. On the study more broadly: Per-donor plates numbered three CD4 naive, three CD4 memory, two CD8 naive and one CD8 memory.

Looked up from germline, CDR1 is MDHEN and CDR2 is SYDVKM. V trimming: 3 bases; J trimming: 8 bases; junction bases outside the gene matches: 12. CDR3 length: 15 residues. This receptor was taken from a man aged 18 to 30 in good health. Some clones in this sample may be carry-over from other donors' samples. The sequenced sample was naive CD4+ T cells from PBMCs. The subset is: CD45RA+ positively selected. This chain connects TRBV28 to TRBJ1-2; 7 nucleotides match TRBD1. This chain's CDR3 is CASSLRGGAAGGYTF. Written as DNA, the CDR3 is TGTGCCAGCAGTTTGAGAGGGGGCGCAGCCGGGGGCTACACCTTC.